The TCR beta chain under discussion was sequenced for a study of OX40 agonist ivuxolimab in advanced cancers. Profiled with immunoSEQ multiplex PCR; TCRdb holds only in-frame clones, not every one. This table has approximately 73,000 clones, roughly 87% appearing once. Trimming removed 7 bases from V and 0 bases from J, with 13 bases in between. The germline CDR1 and CDR2 sequences are MNHEY and SMNVEV (reference sequence). This CDR3 is built from 14 residues. The specimen comprised CD4+ or CD8+ T cells sorted from blood, sampled in a trial of the OX40 agonist ivuxolimab. This chain connects TRBV27 to TRBJ2-7; no reliable D call. This TCR derives from an adult with an advanced solid tumor such as melanoma, head and neck, liver or kidney cancer. The CDR3 reads CASTPRPDSYEQYF. The CDR3 region has the DNA TGTGCCAGCACCCCCAGACCGGACTCCTACGAGCAGTACTTC.